These 8 T cell receptor beta chains were sequenced from one sample in a study of OX40 agonist ivuxolimab in advanced cancers. Sequencing was performed with immunoSEQ multiplex PCR; in TCRdb, only in-frame clones are kept and a portion is missing. The sample includes tens of thousands of clones, 79% of them seen just once. Sequencing used CD4+ or CD8+ T cells sorted from blood, obtained in a trial of the OX40 agonist ivuxolimab. The origin of the receptors is an adult with an advanced solid tumor such as melanoma, head and neck, liver or kidney cancer.

The chain employs TRBV7-8 and TRBJ1-3, with TRBD1 matching 7 bases. Germline V gene sequence: CDR1 SGHVS, CDR2 FQNEAQ. With 2 bases clipped from V and 7 bases from J, the junction kept 5 bases outside the gene matches. This CDR3 has 14 amino acids. The CDR3 region is CASSLMRQGNTIYF. The CDR3 region has the DNA TGTGCCAGCAGCTTAATGAGACAGGGTAACACCATATATTTT.

This chain connects TRBV7-3 to TRBJ2-3; the match to TRBD1 covers 7 bases. Germline CDR1 and CDR2: SGHTA and FQGTGA. With V trimmed by 5 bases and J by 5 bases, 10 bases remained unmatched. This CDR3 spans 15 amino acids. Written as DNA, the CDR3 is TGTGCCAGCAGCCTGACAGGGACCTGGGGAGATACGCAGTATTTT. Its translation is CASSLTGTWGDTQYF.

The chain joins TRBV7-8 to TRBJ1-1; 12 bases map to TRBD1. Per the germline V gene, CDR1 is SGHVS and CDR2 is FQNEAQ. The CDR3 contains 16 residues. V was pared by 5 bases and J by 7 bases, with 11 bases of the junction left unmatched. CDR3 region: CASSPGTGGAAVEAFF. The CDR3 bases are TGTGCCAGCAGCCCAGGGACAGGGGGCGCGGCAGTTGAAGCTTTCTTT.

The chain joins TRBV5-1 to TRBJ1-4; D is unresolved. Germline V gene sequence: CDR1 SGHRS, CDR2 YFSETQ. CDR3 length: 15 residues. V was shortened by 0 bases and J by 4 bases, with 10 bases between the two germline ends. The CDR3: CASSLGGDHNEKLFF. In nucleotides, the CDR3 is TGCGCCAGCAGCTTGGGAGGAGACCATAATGAAAAACTGTTTTTT.

This chain connects TRBV7-3 to TRBJ2-2, with D perhaps matching TRBD1 or TRBD2 (5 bases each). The ends were cut back, 5 bases at V and 3 bases at J, with 22 bases in the middle. Per germline, CDR1 SGHTA and CDR2 FQGTGA. The length of the CDR3 is 18 residues. For the CDR3, the DNA is TGTGCCAGCAGCCCCGAAGCTAGCAGGGAATATTACACCGGGGAGCTGTTTTTT. Translating it yields CASSPEASREYYTGELFF.

This clone has only one observation. CDR3 in amino acids: CASSQTSGSYEQYF. Written as DNA, the CDR3 is TGTGCCAGCAGTCAGACTAGCGGGAGTTACGAGCAGTACTTC. This chain joins TRBV27 and TRBJ2-7; 12 bases are a match to TRBD2. This CDR3 has 14 amino acids. After removal of 5 bases from V and 4 bases from J, the junction contained 3 bases not matched to a gene. Germline-derived CDR1 and CDR2 are MNHEY and SMNVEV (reference sequence).

This chain connects TRBV5-8 to TRBJ1-5, with D maybe TRBD1 (5 bases). Looked up from germline, CDR1 is SGHTS and CDR2 is YDEGEE. Trimming cost V 4 bases and J 6 bases, with 17 bases left between them. The CDR3 runs to 15 residues. The CDR3 nucleotides are TGTGCCAGCAGCCCTGGGGCGGGTTACGGTCAGCCCCAGCATTTT. This encodes CASSPGAGYGQPQHF.

CDR3 loop: CASSASGGAFETQYF. DNA for the CDR3: TGTGCCAGCAGTGCTAGCGGGGGGGCCTTTGAGACCCAGTACTTC. The rearrangement joins TRBV2 to TRBJ2-5; TRBD2 agrees at 12 bases. Germline CDR1 SNHLY, CDR2 FYNNEI. The CDR3 totals 15 residues. V dropped 4 bases and J dropped 5; count of bases not matched to a gene: 5.